The rows below give T cell receptor beta chains drawn from one sample of a study of T-cell reconstitution after alpha-beta-depleted transplantation in children. TCRdb redid the calling of the PCR reads with MiXCR, one entry per CDR3 protein. The data contain roughly 250,000 distinct CDR3 sequences, 6.5% to 9% of them singletons. Sequencing used PBMCs, mostly from graft donor cells, obtained 180 days after TCRalphabeta/CD19-depleted stem cell transplant. The receptor set was obtained from a male patient aged 5 to 17 who had a stem cell transplant for acute lymphoblastic leukemia, so the T cells may come from the graft donor. Both conserved end residues are part of each CDR3. Each record gives: D gene, clone size, V gene, J gene, CDR3 protein, CDR3 DNA. The D gene is left open where the match is weak. Size is omitted from some rows. Given values are once, few, many or a class for expanded clones.

.,many,TRBV11-2,TRBJ2-1,CASSLGQRDEQFF,TGTGCCAGCAGCTTAGGCCAAAGGGATGAGCAGTTCTTC
TRBD1,many,TRBV10-3,TRBJ2-7,CAISDLGQIYEQYF,TGTGCCATCAGTGACCTGGGACAGATTTACGAGCAGTACTTC
TRBD2,many,TRBV6-2/TRBV6-3,TRBJ2-1,CASSRLAASSYNEQFF,TGTGCCAGCAGCAGACTAGCGGCCAGCTCCTACAATGAGCAGTTCTTC
.,many,TRBV7-2,TRBJ2-1,CASRRSGTVYNEQFF,TGTGCCAGCAGGCGTAGCGGGACAGTCTACAATGAGCAGTTCTTC
TRBD1,many,TRBV12-5,TRBJ2-7,CAGQRQGIISYEQYF,TGTGCTGGCCAGCGACAGGGGATAATAAGCTACGAGCAGTACTTC
.,many,TRBV12-3/TRBV12-4,TRBJ1-2,CASSPPKEGHRHGYTF,TGTGCCAGCAGTCCACCCAAGGAGGGACATCGTCATGGCTACACCTTC
.,many,TRBV7-9,TRBJ1-5,CASSGLSDSNQPQHF,TGTGCCAGCAGCGGGCTTTCAGATAGCAATCAGCCCCAGCATTTT
.,many,TRBV28,TRBJ2-7,CASSSPTSIGYEQYF,TGTGCCAGCAGTTCGCCTACATCAATCGGCTACGAGCAGTACTTC
.,many,TRBV5-5,TRBJ1-1,CASSSPTPAAFF,TGTGCCAGCAGCTCCCCCACCCCGGCGGCTTTCTTT
TRBD1,many,TRBV29-1,TRBJ1-2,CSVWTGYGYTF,TGCAGCGTTTGGACAGGCTATGGCTACACCTTC
.,many,TRBV6-5,TRBJ1-6,CASSYSVQLPNSPLHF,TGTGCCAGCAGTTACTCGGTACAGCTACCCAATTCACCCCTCCACTTT
.,many,TRBV25-1,TRBJ2-5,CATGNGIQETQYF,TGTGCCACCGGAAACGGGATTCAAGAGACCCAGTACTTC
TRBD1,.,TRBV13,TRBJ2-4,CASTTGQTKNIQYF,TGTGCCAGCACGACAGGGCAAACCAAAAACATTCAGTACTTC
TRBD2,many,TRBV12-3/TRBV12-4,TRBJ2-3,CASSLAGLGTDTQYF,TGTGCCAGCAGTTTAGCGGGACTAGGGACAGATACGCAGTATTTT
TRBD1,many,TRBV5-5,TRBJ2-7,CASSLGTGNSYEQYF,TGTGCCAGCAGCTTGGGGACAGGGAATTCCTACGAGCAGTACTTC
.,many,TRBV7-2,TRBJ1-6,CASSLGLKAYNSPLHF,TGTGCCAGCAGCTTAGGGTTAAAAGCTTATAATTCACCCCTCCACTTT
.,.,TRBV18,TRBJ1-1,CASSTLDGATEAFF,TGTGCCAGCTCAACCCTGGATGGGGCCACTGAAGCTTTCTTT